The T cell receptor (beta chain) under discussion was sequenced for a study of T cells in localized non-small cell lung cancer. As regards this clone: The antigen is unknown.

The ends lost 2 bases at V and 6 bases at J; junction bases unmatched: 5. CDR3 length: 15 amino acids. The germline V gene encodes CDR1 MNHEY and CDR2 SVGAGI. Study outcomes and limitations: Patients showing higher blood T cell density tended to see longer overall survival.

The table came from immunoSEQ multiplex PCR; TCRdb's copy has only in-frame clones and leaves some out. The table lists 60,000 or so clones, roughly 81% of them singletons. The material was PBMCs, obtained before any cancer treatment. The sequence was obtained from a man aged 35 to 70 with stage II lung adenocarcinoma. The chain uses TRBV6-5 and TRBJ1-3, with 9 bases that match TRBD1. The CDR3 coding sequence is TGTGCCAGCAGTTACGACAGGGGGTTCGAAAACACCATATATTTT. Translation: CASSYDRGFENTIYF.